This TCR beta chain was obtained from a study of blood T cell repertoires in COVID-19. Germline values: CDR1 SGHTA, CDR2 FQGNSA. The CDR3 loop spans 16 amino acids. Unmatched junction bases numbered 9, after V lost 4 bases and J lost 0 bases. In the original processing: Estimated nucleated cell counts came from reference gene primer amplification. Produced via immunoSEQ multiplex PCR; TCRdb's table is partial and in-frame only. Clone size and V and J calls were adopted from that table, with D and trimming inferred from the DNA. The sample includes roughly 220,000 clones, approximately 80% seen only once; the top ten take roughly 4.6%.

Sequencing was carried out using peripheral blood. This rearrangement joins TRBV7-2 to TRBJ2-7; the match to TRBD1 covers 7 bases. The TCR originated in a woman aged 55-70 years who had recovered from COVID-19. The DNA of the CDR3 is TGTGCCAGCAGCTCCAGAACCGGGACAGCCTCCTACGAGCAGTACTTC. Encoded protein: CASSSRTGTASYEQYF.